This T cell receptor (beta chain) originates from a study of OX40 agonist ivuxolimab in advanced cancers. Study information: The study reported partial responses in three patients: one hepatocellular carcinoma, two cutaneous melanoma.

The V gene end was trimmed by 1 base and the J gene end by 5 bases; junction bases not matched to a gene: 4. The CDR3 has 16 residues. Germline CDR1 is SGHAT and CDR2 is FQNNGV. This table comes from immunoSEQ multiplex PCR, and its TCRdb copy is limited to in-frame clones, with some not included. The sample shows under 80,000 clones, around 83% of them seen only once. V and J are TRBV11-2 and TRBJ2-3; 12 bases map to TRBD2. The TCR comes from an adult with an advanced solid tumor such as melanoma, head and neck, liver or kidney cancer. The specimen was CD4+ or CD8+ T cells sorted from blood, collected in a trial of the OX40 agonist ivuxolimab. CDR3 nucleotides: TGTGCCAGCAGCTTAGGGCTAGCGGGAGGGGAAGATACGCAGTATTTT. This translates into CASSLGLAGGEDTQYF.